This TCR beta chain was captured by sequencing in a study of radiotherapy plus CTLA-4 blockade in lung cancer. Study at large: The study recorded objective responses in 15% to 20% of patients and disease control in around 33%.

The V end lost 7 bases, the J end lost 0 bases, and 8 bases lay between the germline ends. CDR3 length equals 13 residues. Germline V gene sequence: CDR1 SGHTS, CDR2 YDEGEE. The assay was immunoSEQ multiplex PCR, and TCRdb's table has in-frame clones only and misses some. The table shows 95,000 to 150,000 clones, with more than 80% occurring only once. The specimen was peripheral blood, collected from a patient treated with radiotherapy plus ipilimumab. The chain couples TRBV5-8 to TRBJ2-1; D gene ambiguous. This clonotype was obtained from a human donor with non-small cell lung cancer that progressed on radiotherapy plus ipilimumab. This CDR3 reads CASDRSSYNEQFF. The CDR3 DNA reads as TGTGCCAGCGATCGGAGCTCCTACAATGAGCAGTTCTTC.